This T cell receptor beta chain was sequenced during a study of cytotoxic CD8 clonotypes in ibrutinib-treated CLL. Sequencing was performed with immunoSEQ multiplex PCR; in TCRdb, only in-frame clones are kept and a portion is missing. The sample records around 14,000 clones, around 68% being singletons. Points on this clone: The target antigen is unknown.

General observations from the study: Treatment saw public clonotypes, which were uncommon, either contract or stay stable.

Germline-derived CDR1 and CDR2 are SGHTA and FQGNSA. This CDR3 is built from 16 residues. V dropped 1 base and J dropped 9; count of bases not matched to a gene: 12. This TCR derives from a human donor with chronic lymphocytic leukemia. This specimen was PBMCs, taken before ibrutinib treatment. J is TRBJ2-1 and V is TRBV7-2; 7 bases agree with TRBD2. The CDR3 nucleotides are TGTGCCAGCAGCTTAGTAGTGCGGGATCGCGGGGGTGAGCAGTTCTTC. This encodes CASSLVVRDRGGEQFF.